A selection of T cell receptor beta chains follows, all from one sample in a study of cytomegalovirus exposure and HLA in healthy donors. Sequencing used immunoSEQ multiplex PCR; TCRdb keeps in-frame clones, though not all of them. The sample shows roughly 150,000 clones, approximately 77% of them seen only once. Source material: PBMCs. The receptors derive from a female donor in good health and CMV-seronegative. The CDR3 runs from the conserved cysteine through the conserved F or W. D genes are given only for firm matches. Size values are once, few and many counts, or a class for expanded clones, and some rows have none.

v_gene	len	j_gene	d_gene	abundance	CDR3aa	CDR3nt
TRBV6-5	11	TRBJ1-1	-	-	CASSPGAEAFF	TGTGCCAGCAGTCCCGGAGCTGAAGCTTTCTTT
TRBV14	17	TRBJ2-1	-	-	CASSQLKGLGSSYEQFF	TGTGCCAGCAGCCAATTAAAGGGACTGGGGTCTTCCTATGAGCAGTTCTTC
TRBV7-2	12	TRBJ2-7	-	-	CASSAGGYEQYF	TGTGCCAGCAGCGCCGGAGGGTACGAGCAGTACTTC
TRBV6-1	16	TRBJ1-5	-	once	CASSEWTGGLRQPQHF	TGTGCCAGCAGTGAATGGACTGGGGGGTTGAGGCAGCCCCAGCATTTT
TRBV4-2	14	TRBJ2-7	TRBD1	-	CASSQSGTGHEQYF	TGTGCCAGCAGCCAATCCGGGACAGGCCACGAGCAGTACTTC
TRBV10-3	13	TRBJ1-2	-	-	CAITPGLEYGYTF	TGTGCCATCACCCCAGGGCTGGAATATGGCTACACCTTC
TRBV27	15	TRBJ2-1	TRBD1	-	CASTLRSDRDNEQFF	TGTGCCAGCACTCTACGCTCCGACAGGGACAATGAGCAGTTCTTC
TRBV4-1	17	TRBJ2-7	-	-	CASSQGLGALSSYEQYF	TGCGCCAGCAGCCAAGGGCTGGGAGCGCTTAGCTCCTACGAGCAGTACTTC
TRBV30	13	TRBJ1-4	-	-	CAWRQGPGEKLFF	TGTGCCTGGAGGCAGGGGCCGGGTGAAAAACTGTTTTTT
TRBV10-2	15	TRBJ1-2	-	-	CASSEGPGQNYGYTF	TGCGCCAGCAGCGAAGGTCCCGGACAGAACTATGGCTACACCTTC
TRBV5-4	16	TRBJ2-1	TRBD2	once	CASSLGRERSYNEQFF	TGTGCCAGCAGCTTGGGGCGGGAGAGATCCTACAATGAGCAGTTCTTC
TRBV7-9	15	TRBJ2-2	-	-	CASSSPGLNTGELFF	TGTGCCAGCAGCAGCCCGGGACTGAACACCGGGGAGCTGTTTTTT
TRBV6-1	15	TRBJ2-3	-	-	CASSEQVGSGDTQYF	TGTGCCAGCAGTGAGCAGGTGGGCAGCGGGGATACGCAGTATTTT
TRBV9	14	TRBJ1-2	TRBD1	-	CASRTTGVNYGYTF	TGTGCCAGCAGGACTACAGGGGTTAACTATGGCTACACCTTC
TRBV5-4	14	TRBJ2-7	-	-	CASSFDRRSYEQYF	TGTGCCAGCAGCTTCGACAGACGCTCCTACGAGCAGTACTTC
TRBV9	15	TRBJ2-1	TRBD2	-	CASSVGLAGNNEQFF	TGTGCCAGCAGCGTAGGGCTAGCGGGGAACAATGAGCAGTTCTTC
TRBV7-2	14	TRBJ1-1	-	-	CASSLGSLNTEAFF	TGTGCCAGCAGCTTAGGGAGTCTGAACACTGAAGCTTTCTTT
TRBV27	15	TRBJ1-2	TRBD1	-	CASSSLATGGYGYTF	TGTGCCAGCAGTTCCCTCGCGACAGGGGGCTATGGCTACACCTTC
TRBV7-3	13	TRBJ2-2	TRBD2	-	CASSSSGTGELFF	TGTGCCAGCAGCTCTAGCGGCACCGGGGAGCTGTTTTTT
TRBV4-3	13	TRBJ2-7	-	-	CASSQDLPYEQYF	TGCGCCAGCAGCCAAGACCTTCCCTACGAGCAGTACTTC
TRBV5-1	16	TRBJ2-3	TRBD2	-	CASSPKASGTQDTQYF	TGCGCCAGCAGCCCAAAGGCTAGCGGAACGCAGGATACGCAGTATTTT
TRBV7-8	18	TRBJ2-3	TRBD2	-	CASSLPATSGGREDTQYF	TGTGCCAGCAGCTTACCGGCGACTAGCGGGGGACGGGAGGATACGCAGTATTTT
TRBV4-3	17	TRBJ2-3	TRBD2	-	CASSQGGSGRETDTQYF	TGCGCCAGCAGCCAAGGAGGCAGCGGGAGGGAGACAGATACGCAGTATTTT
TRBV29-1	15	TRBJ2-1	-	-	CSVADLAVGPNEQFF	TGCAGCGTCGCCGATCTAGCAGTTGGTCCCAATGAGCAGTTCTTC
TRBV6-1	15	TRBJ2-7	TRBD1	-	CASSPPGTVSYEQYF	TGTGCCAGCAGTCCCCCGGGGACAGTATCCTACGAGCAGTACTTC
TRBV7-2	18	TRBJ2-1	-	few	CASSSTRTSRFRYNEQFF	TGTGCCAGCAGCTCCACGAGGACAAGCCGCTTCCGTTACAATGAGCAGTTCTTC
TRBV4-2	14	TRBJ2-5	-	-	CASSYGSQGETQYF	TGTGCCAGCAGCTACGGTAGCCAGGGGGAGACCCAGTACTTC
TRBV29-1	11	TRBJ2-7	TRBD1	-	CSVARGYEQYF	TGCAGCGTTGCCAGGGGGTACGAGCAGTACTTC
TRBV28	14	TRBJ2-1	-	-	CASRSPGLYNEQFF	TGTGCCAGCAGGTCCCCCGGACTATACAATGAGCAGTTCTTC
TRBV7-2	14	TRBJ2-2	TRBD1	once	CASSFGQGAGELFF	TGTGCCAGCAGCTTTGGACAGGGCGCCGGGGAGCTGTTTTTT
TRBV5-5	16	TRBJ2-1	TRBD2	-	CASSLEWTRPFNEQFF	TGTGCCAGCAGCTTGGAATGGACTAGGCCTTTCAATGAGCAGTTCTTC
TRBV28	12	TRBJ2-7	TRBD1	-	CRTGTSSYEQYF	TGTCGGACAGGGACGAGCTCCTACGAGCAGTACTTC
TRBV4-2	15	TRBJ2-7	TRBD2	-	CASSLWGGSSYEQYF	TGTGCCAGCAGCCTTTGGGGCGGGAGCTCCTACGAGCAGTACTTC
TRBV7-9	17	TRBJ2-6	TRBD2	-	CASSFTLAASGANVLTF	TGTGCCAGCAGCTTCACCCTAGCGGCTTCTGGGGCCAACGTCCTGACTTTC
TRBV19	16	TRBJ2-2	-	-	CASSASGMGSTGELFF	TGTGCCAGTAGTGCCAGCGGAATGGGGTCAACCGGGGAGCTGTTTTTT
TRBV4-2	16	TRBJ2-2	-	-	CASSQVYRTHTGELFF	TGTGCCAGCAGCCAAGTCTACAGGACGCACACCGGGGAGCTGTTTTTT
TRBV28	13	TRBJ2-1	-	few	CASSYVGKDEQFF	TGTGCCAGCAGTTATGTCGGGAAGGATGAGCAGTTCTTC
TRBV13	17	TRBJ2-7	-	-	CASSLTDWRTNSYEQYF	TGTGCCAGCAGCTTAACCGACTGGCGGACTAACTCCTACGAGCAGTACTTC
TRBV4-3	16	TRBJ2-3	-	-	CASSQDSLGGADTQYF	TGCGCCAGCAGCCAAGATAGCTTAGGCGGAGCAGATACGCAGTATTTT
TRBV6-5	11	TRBJ2-7	-	-	CASSYASEQYF	TGTGCCAGCAGTTACGCTAGCGAGCAGTACTTC